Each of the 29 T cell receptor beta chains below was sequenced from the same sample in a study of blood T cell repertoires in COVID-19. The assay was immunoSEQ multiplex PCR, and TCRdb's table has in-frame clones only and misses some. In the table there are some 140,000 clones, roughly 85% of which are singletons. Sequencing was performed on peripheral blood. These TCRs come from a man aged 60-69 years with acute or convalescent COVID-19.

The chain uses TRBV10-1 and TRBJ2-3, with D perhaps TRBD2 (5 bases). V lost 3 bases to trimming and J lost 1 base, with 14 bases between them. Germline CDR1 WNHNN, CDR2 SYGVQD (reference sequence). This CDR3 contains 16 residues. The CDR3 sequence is CASSDRLGVGTDTQYF. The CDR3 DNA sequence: TGCGCCAGCAGTGATAGGCTGGGAGTGGGCACAGATACGCAGTATTTT.

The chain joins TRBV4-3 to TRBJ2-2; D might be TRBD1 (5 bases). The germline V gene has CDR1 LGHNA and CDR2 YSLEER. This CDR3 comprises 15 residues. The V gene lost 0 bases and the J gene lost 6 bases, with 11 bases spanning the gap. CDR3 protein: CASSQEAAGSGELFF. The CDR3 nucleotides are TGCGCCAGCAGCCAAGAAGCAGCAGGGTCCGGGGAGCTGTTTTTT.

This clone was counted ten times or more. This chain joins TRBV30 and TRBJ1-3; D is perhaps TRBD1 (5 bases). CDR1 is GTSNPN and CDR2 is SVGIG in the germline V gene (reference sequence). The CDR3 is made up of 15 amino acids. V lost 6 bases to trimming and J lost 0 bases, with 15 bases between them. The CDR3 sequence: CACTRQRRSGNTIYF. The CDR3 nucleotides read TGTGCCTGTACTCGACAGCGCCGCTCTGGAAACACCATATATTTT.

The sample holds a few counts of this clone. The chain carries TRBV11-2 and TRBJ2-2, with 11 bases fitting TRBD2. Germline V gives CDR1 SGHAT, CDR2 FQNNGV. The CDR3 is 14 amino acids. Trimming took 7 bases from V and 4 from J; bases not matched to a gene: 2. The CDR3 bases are TGTGCCAGCAACCTAGCGGGAGGCACCGGGGAGCTGTTTTTT. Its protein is CASNLAGGTGELFF.

The CDR3 DNA reads TGTGCCAGCATGGGGTATGCGGGAGCTTTCTTT. Translating gives CASMGYAGAFF. This chain uses TRBV27 with TRBJ1-1; D uncertain. V lost 7 bases, J lost 10 bases, and 13 bases lay in between. Germline V gene sequence: CDR1 MNHEY, CDR2 SMNVEV (reference sequence). The CDR3 runs to 11 residues.

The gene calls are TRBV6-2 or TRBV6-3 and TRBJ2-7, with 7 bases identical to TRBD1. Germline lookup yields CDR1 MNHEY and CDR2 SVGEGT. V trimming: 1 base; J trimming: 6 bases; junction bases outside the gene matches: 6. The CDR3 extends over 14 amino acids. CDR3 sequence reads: CASSYLGQFPEQYF. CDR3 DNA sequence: TGTGCCAGCAGTTACTTGGGACAGTTTCCCGAGCAGTACTTC.

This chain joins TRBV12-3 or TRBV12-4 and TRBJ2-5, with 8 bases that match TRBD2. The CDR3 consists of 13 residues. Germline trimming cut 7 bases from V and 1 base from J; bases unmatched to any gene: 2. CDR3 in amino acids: CASNSGAQETQYF. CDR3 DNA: TGTGCCAGCAATAGCGGGGCCCAAGAGACCCAGTACTTC.

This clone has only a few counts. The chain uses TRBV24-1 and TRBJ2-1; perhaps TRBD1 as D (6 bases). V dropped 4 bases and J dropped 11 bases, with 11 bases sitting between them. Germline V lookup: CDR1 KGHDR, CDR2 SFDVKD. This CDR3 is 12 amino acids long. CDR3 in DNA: TGTGCCACCAGTGACCCCGGACAGAAGCAGTTCTTC. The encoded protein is CATSDPGQKQFF.

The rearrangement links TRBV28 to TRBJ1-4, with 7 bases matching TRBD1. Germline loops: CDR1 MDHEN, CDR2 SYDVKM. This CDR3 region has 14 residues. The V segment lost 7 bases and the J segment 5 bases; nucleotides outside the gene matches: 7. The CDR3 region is CASTATGQNEKLFF. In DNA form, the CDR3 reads TGTGCCAGCACCGCGACAGGGCAGAATGAAAAACTGTTTTTT.

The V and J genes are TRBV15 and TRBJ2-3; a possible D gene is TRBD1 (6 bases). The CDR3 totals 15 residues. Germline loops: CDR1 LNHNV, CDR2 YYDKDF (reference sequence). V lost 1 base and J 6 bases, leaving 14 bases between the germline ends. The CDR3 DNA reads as TGTGCCACCAGCAGAGGGGACATGGGGGCCGATACGCAGTATTTT. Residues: CATSRGDMGADTQYF. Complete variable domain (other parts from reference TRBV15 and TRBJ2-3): DAMVIQNPRYQVTQFGKPVTLSCSQTLNHNVMYWYQQKSSQAPKLLFHYYDKDFNNEADTPDNFQSRRPNTSFCFLDIRSPGLGDTAMYLCATSRGDMGADTQYFGPGTRLTVL.

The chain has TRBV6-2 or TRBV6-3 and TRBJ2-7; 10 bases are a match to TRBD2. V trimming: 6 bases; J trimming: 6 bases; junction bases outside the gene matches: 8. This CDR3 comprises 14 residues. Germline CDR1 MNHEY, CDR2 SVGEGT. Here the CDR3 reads CASSHLAGVGEQYF. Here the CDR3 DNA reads TGTGCCAGCAGCCACCTAGCGGGAGTAGGCGAGCAGTACTTC.

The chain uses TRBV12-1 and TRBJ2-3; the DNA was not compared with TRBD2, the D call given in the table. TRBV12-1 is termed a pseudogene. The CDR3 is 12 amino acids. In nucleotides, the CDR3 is TGTGCCAGCAGCTTTGAGCGAGATACGCAGTATTTT. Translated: CASSFERDTQYF.

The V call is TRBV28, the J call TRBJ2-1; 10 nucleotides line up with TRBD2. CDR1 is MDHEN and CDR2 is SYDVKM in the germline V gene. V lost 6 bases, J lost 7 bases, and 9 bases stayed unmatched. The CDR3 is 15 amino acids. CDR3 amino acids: CASSSLAGARNEQFF. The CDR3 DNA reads TGTGCCAGCAGCTCGCTAGCGGGAGCACGTAATGAGCAGTTCTTC. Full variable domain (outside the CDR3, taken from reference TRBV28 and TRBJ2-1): DVKVTQSSRYLVKRTGEKVFLECVQDMDHENMFWYRQDPGLGLRLIYFSYDVKMKEKGDIPEGYSVSREKKERFSLILESASTNQTSMYLCASSSLAGARNEQFFGPGTRLTVL.

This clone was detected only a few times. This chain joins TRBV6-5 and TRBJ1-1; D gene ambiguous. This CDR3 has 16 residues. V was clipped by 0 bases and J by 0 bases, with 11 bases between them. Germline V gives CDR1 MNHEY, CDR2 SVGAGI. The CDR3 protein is CASSYSSFALNTEAFF. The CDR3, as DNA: TGTGCCAGCAGTTACTCGAGTTTTGCGTTGAACACTGAAGCTTTCTTT.

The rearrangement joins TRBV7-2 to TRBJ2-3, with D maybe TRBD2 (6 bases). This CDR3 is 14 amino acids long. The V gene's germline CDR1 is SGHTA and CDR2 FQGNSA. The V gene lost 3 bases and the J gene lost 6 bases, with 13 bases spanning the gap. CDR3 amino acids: CASSLAEGKDTQYF. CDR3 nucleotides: TGTGCCAGCAGCTTGGCGGAGGGGAAGGATACGCAGTATTTT.

The CDR3 nucleotides read TGTGCCACCTCGAACACTGAAGCTTTCTTT. Encoded protein: CATSNTEAFF. This chain joins TRBV7-8 and TRBJ1-1; D is unresolved. In germline, CDR1 is SGHVS, CDR2 FQNEAQ. With 10 bases removed from V and 1 base from J, the gap between germline ends came to 4 bases. The CDR3 runs to 10 residues. The entire variable domain, with the rest obtained from reference TRBV7-8 and TRBJ1-1, is as follows: GAGVSQSPRYKVAKRGQDVALRCDPISGHVSLFWYQQALGQGPEFLTYFQNEAQLDKSGLPSDRFFAERPEGSVSTLKIQRTQQEDSAVYLCATSNTEAFFGQGTRLTVV.

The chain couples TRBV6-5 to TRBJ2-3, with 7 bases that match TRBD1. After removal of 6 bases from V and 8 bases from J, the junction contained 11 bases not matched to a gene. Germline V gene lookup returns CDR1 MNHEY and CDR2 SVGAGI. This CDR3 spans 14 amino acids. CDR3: CASRDGKGAGTQYF. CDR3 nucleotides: TGTGCCAGCAGAGACGGGAAGGGGGCGGGTACGCAGTATTTT.

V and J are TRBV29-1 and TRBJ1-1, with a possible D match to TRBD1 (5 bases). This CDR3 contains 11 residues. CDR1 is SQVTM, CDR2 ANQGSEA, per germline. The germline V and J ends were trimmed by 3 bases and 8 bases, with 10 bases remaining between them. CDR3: CSVDDSQEAFF. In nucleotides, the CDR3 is TGCAGCGTTGACGACAGCCAAGAAGCTTTCTTT.

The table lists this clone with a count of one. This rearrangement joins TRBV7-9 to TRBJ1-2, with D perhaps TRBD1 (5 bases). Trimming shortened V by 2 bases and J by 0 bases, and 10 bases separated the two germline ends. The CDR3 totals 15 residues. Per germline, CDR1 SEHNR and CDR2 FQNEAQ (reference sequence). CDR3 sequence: CASSLPTVTNYGYTF. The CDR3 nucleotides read TGTGCCAGCAGCTTACCGACAGTGACTAACTATGGCTACACCTTC.

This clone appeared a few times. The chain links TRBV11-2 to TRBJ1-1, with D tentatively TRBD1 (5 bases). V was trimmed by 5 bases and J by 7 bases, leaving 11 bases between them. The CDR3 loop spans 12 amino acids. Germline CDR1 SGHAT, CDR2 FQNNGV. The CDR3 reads CASSGAPGEAFF. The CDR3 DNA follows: TGTGCCAGCAGCGGGGCCCCCGGTGAAGCTTTCTTT.

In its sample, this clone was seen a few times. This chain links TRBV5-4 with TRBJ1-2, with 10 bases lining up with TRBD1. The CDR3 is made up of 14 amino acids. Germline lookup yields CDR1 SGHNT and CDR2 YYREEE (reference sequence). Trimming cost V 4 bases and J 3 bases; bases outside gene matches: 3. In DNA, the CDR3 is TGTGCCAGCAGCCTGGACAGGGGGTACTATGGCTACACCTTC. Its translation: CASSLDRGYYGYTF.

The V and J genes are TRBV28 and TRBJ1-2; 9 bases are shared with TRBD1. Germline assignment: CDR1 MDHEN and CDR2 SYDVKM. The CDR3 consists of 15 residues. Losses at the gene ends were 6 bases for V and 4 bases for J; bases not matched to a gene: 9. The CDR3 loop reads CASRIRDREPYGYTF. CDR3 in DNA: TGTGCCAGCAGAATCCGGGACAGGGAGCCCTATGGCTACACCTTC.

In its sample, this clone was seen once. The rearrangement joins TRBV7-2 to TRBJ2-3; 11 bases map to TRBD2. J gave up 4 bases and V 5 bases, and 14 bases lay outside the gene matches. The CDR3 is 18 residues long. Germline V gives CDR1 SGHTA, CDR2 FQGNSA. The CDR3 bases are TGTGCCAGCAGCCCCCGCCCCATCGGACTAGCGGGTTCAGATACGCAGTATTTT. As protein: CASSPRPIGLAGSDTQYF.

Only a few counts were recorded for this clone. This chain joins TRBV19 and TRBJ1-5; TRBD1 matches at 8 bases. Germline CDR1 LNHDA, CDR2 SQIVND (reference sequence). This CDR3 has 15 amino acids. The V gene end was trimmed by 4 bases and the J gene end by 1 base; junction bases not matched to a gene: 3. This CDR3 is CASSTQGASNQPQHF. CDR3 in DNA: TGTGCCAGTAGTACCCAGGGGGCAAGCAATCAGCCCCAGCATTTT.

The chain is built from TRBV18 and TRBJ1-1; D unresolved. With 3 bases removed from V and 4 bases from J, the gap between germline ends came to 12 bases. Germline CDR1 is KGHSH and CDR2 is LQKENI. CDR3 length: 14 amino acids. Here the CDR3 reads CASSPGREGTEAFF. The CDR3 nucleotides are TGTGCCAGCTCACCGGGAAGGGAGGGCACTGAAGCTTTCTTT.

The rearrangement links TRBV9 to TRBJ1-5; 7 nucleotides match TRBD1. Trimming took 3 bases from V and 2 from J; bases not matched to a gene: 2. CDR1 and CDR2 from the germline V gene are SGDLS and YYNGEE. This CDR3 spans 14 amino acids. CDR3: CASSGGTGNQPQHF. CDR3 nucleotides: TGTGCCAGCAGCGGAGGGACAGGCAATCAGCCCCAGCATTTT.

CDR3 sequence: CASRKTGSKNIQYF. CDR3 nucleotide sequence: TGTGCCAGCAGAAAAACAGGGTCCAAAAACATTCAGTACTTC. The chain uses TRBV2 and TRBJ2-4, with D possibly TRBD1 on 6 matching bases. The CDR3 covers 14 residues. Trimming removed 6 bases from V and 2 bases from J, with 11 bases in between. Germline CDR1 SNHLY, CDR2 FYNNEI.

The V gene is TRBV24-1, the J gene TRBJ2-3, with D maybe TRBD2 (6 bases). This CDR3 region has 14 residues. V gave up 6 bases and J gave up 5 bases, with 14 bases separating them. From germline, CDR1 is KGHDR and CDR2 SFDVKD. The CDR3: CATSQEGTGDTQYF. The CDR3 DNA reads TGTGCCACCAGTCAGGAGGGAACCGGAGATACGCAGTATTTT.

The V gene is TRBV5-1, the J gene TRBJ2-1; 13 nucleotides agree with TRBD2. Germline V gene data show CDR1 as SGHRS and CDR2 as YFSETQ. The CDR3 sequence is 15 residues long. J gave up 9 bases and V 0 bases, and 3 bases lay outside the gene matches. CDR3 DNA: TGCGCCAGCAGCTTGGGGGGACTAGCGGGATCTGAGCAGTTCTTC. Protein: CASSLGGLAGSEQFF.